This T cell receptor (beta chain) was observed in a study of cytomegalovirus exposure and HLA in healthy donors. The V gene's germline CDR1 is SGDLS and CDR2 YYNGEE. Trimming took 1 base from V and 0 from J, leaving 5 bases between them. The CDR3 spans 15 residues. The PCR ran on 60 Vbeta and 13 Jbeta primers. Libraries were prepared by immunoSEQ multiplex PCR; TCRdb keeps only in-frame clonotypes and omits some of them. The sample includes roughly 80,000 clones, 67% of them seen just once. The chain is built from TRBV9 and TRBJ2-6; TRBD1 might be the D (5 bases). The specimen was PBMCs. The origin of this receptor is a woman aged 50 to 60 in good health and CMV-seropositive. The CDR3 is CASSVRGSGANVLTF. The CDR3 bases are TGTGCCAGCAGCGTAAGGGGCTCTGGGGCCAACGTCCTGACTTTC.